The 26 T cell receptor beta chains below were found in one sample sequenced in a study of metastatic and nonmetastatic thyroid tumors. MiXCR re-clonotyped the PCR reads for TCRdb. The repertoire holds 7,000 or so clones, with around two fifths as singletons. Each patient went into thyroid surgery without having received any treatment. Sequenced input: tumor tissue. These receptor sequences come from a female donor with papillary thyroid cancer or a benign thyroid nodule (not recorded which). Some clones in this sample may be carry-over from other donors' samples.

This clone was observed a handful of times. The rearrangement links TRBV12-3 or TRBV12-4 to TRBJ1-2; D remains unclear. V dropped 6 bases and J dropped 5 bases, with 10 bases sitting between them. The CDR3 loop spans 12 amino acids. The CDR3 sequence: CASSPRWYGYTF. In DNA form, the CDR3 reads TGTGCCAGCAGCCCGCGCTGGTATGGCTACACCTTC.

The sample holds a few counts of this clone. The rearrangement joins TRBV28 to TRBJ2-7; D gene unclear. With 6 bases removed from V and 6 bases from J, the gap between germline ends came to 9 bases. The CDR3 is 11 residues long. Germline V CDR1 and CDR2: MDHEN, SYDVKM. CDR3 in DNA: TGTGCCAGCAGCCTCCGACTCGAGCAGTACTTC. Amino acid sequence: CASSLRLEQYF. The entire variable domain, with the rest obtained from reference TRBV28 and TRBJ2-7, is as follows: DVKVTQSSRYLVKRTGEKVFLECVQDMDHENMFWYRQDPGLGLRLIYFSYDVKMKEKGDIPEGYSVSREKKERFSLILESASTNQTSMYLCASSLRLEQYFGPGTRLTVT.

This clone is labeled as medium-sized. The V call is TRBV7-8, the J call TRBJ2-3; D unresolved. Per the germline V gene, CDR1 is SGHVS and CDR2 is FQNEAQ. Trimming pared 4 bases from V and 4 bases from J, leaving 12 bases between. CDR3 size: 14 residues. CDR3 loop: CASSSSWAADTQYF. The CDR3, as DNA: TGTGCCAGCAGCTCGTCCTGGGCCGCAGATACGCAGTATTTT.

This chain links TRBV2 with TRBJ1-6, with 9 bases that match TRBD1. Germline V gene sequence: CDR1 SNHLY, CDR2 FYNNEI. This CDR3 comprises 15 residues. V trimming: 0 bases; J trimming: 6 bases; junction bases outside the gene matches: 0. This CDR3 is CASSEAGQGNSPLHF. CDR3 nucleotide sequence: TGTGCCAGCAGTGAAGCGGGACAGGGTAATTCACCCCTCCACTTT.

For this clone: The junction and the germline gene differ at one end; a read error may be behind it. The chain recombines TRBV20-1 with TRBJ2-1; the D gene is possibly TRBD1 (5 bases). In germline, CDR1 is DFQATT, CDR2 SNEGSKA (reference sequence). The CDR3 runs to 12 residues. The CDR3 sequence is CSATQGHDDQFF. In DNA form, the CDR3 reads TGCAGTGCTACCCAGGGTCACGATGATCAGTTCTTC.

The J gene is TRBJ1-5, the V gene TRBV28; 9 bases are shared with TRBD1. CDR3 length: 15 residues. J gave up 6 bases and V 3 bases, and 6 bases lay outside the gene matches. The germline gives CDR1 MDHEN, CDR2 SYDVKM. DNA of the CDR3: TGTGCCAGCAGTTTCAGGACAGGGGATACTCAGCCCCAGCATTTT. Amino acids: CASSFRTGDTQPQHF. The whole variable domain, filled in from reference TRBV28 and TRBJ1-5, reads DVKVTQSSRYLVKRTGEKVFLECVQDMDHENMFWYRQDPGLGLRLIYFSYDVKMKEKGDIPEGYSVSREKKERFSLILESASTNQTSMYLCASSFRTGDTQPQHFGDGTRLSIL.

The table lists this clone with a few counts. The V and J genes are TRBV28 and TRBJ1-2; D not certain. Germline assignment: CDR1 MDHEN and CDR2 SYDVKM. Trimming pared 3 bases from V and 4 bases from J, leaving 12 bases between. The CDR3 sequence is 14 residues long. CDR3 sequence: CASSLIVNSYGYTF. For the CDR3, the DNA is TGTGCCAGCAGTTTGATAGTCAACTCCTATGGCTACACCTTC.

A word on this clone: Other DNA sequences in the same sample also yield this CDR3. This chain joins TRBV20-1 and TRBJ2-6; tentative D call: TRBD1 (5 bases). The CDR3 spans 17 residues. Trimming cost V 3 bases and J 0 bases, with 15 bases left between them. Germline V CDR1 and CDR2: DFQATT, SNEGSKA (reference sequence). CDR3 protein: CSASDGPGLSGANVLTF. DNA of the CDR3: TGCAGTGCTAGTGACGGACCAGGGCTCTCTGGGGCCAACGTCCTGACTTTC.

J is TRBJ1-3 and V is TRBV30; D is uncertain. Trimming cost V 0 bases and J 0 bases, with 9 bases left between them. The CDR3 consists of 15 residues. Germline CDR1 and CDR2: GTSNPN and SVGIG (reference sequence). Here the CDR3 DNA reads TGTGCCTGGAGTGTAAAGAAATACTCTGGAAACACCATATATTTT. Protein product: CAWSVKKYSGNTIYF.

V and J are TRBV3-1 and TRBJ2-2; no clear D gene. The V and J ends lost 0 bases and 3 bases respectively, with 5 bases between them. Looked up from germline, CDR1 is LGHDT and CDR2 is YNNKEL (reference sequence). The CDR3 sequence is 14 residues long. In DNA, the CDR3 is TGTGCCAGCAGCCAAGACCAGTACACCGGGGAGCTGTTTTTT. It translates to CASSQDQYTGELFF.

This rearrangement joins TRBV27 to TRBJ2-1, with TRBD1 identical over 9 bases. Germline CDR1 and CDR2: MNHEY and SMNVEV (reference sequence). This CDR3 contains 15 residues. After removal of 5 bases from V and 4 bases from J, the junction contained 6 bases not matched to a gene. CDR3: CASSRTGDPYNEQFF. The CDR3 DNA is TGTGCCAGCAGTCGGACAGGGGATCCTTACAATGAGCAGTTCTTC.

V usage is TRBV11-3 and J usage is TRBJ2-7; D is possibly TRBD2 (6 bases). The germline V and J ends were trimmed by 3 bases and 7 bases, with 19 bases remaining between them. CDR3 length: 15 residues. Germline assignment: CDR1 SGHNT and CDR2 YENEEA. The CDR3 spells CASSFSSGDEQEQYF. CDR3 in DNA: TGTGCCAGCAGCTTTTCTTCGGGAGATGAGCAAGAGCAGTACTTC.

This clone was detected only a few times. The chain combines TRBV28 with TRBJ2-2, with no clear D. V was trimmed by 4 bases and J by 6 bases, leaving 12 bases between them. This CDR3 has 14 amino acids. CDR1 and CDR2 (germline): MDHEN, SYDVKM. This chain's CDR3 is CASSSPGLAGELFF. CDR3 coding DNA: TGTGCCAGCAGTTCCCCAGGATTAGCCGGGGAGCTGTTTTTT.

This clone counts as medium-sized. V and J are TRBV5-1 and TRBJ1-2, with 8 bases identical to TRBD1. Germline V gene lookup returns CDR1 SGHRS and CDR2 YFSETQ. The CDR3 loop spans 15 amino acids. The junction had 10 bases not matched to a gene; V was cut back by 2 bases and J by 7 bases. CDR3: CASSLTLGQGGGYTF. DNA for the CDR3: TGCGCCAGCAGCTTAACATTAGGACAGGGCGGTGGCTACACCTTC.

This clone is termed medium-sized. The chain recombines TRBV6-1 with TRBJ2-5; D is undetermined. This CDR3 spans 16 amino acids. The ends were cut back, 3 bases at V and 2 bases at J, with 16 bases in the middle. Germline V gene sequence: CDR1 MNHNS, CDR2 SASEGT. The CDR3 spells CASSDFYVALQETQYF. In nucleotides, the CDR3 is TGTGCCAGCAGTGATTTCTACGTAGCCTTACAAGAGACCCAGTACTTC.

This rearrangement joins TRBV7-2 to TRBJ1-1, with D perhaps matching TRBD1 (6 bases). Germline V CDR1 and CDR2: SGHTA, FQGNSA. CDR3 size: 12 residues. The V end lost 1 base, the J end lost 6 bases, and 6 bases lay between the germline ends. The CDR3 DNA reads TGTGCCAGCAGCTTAGGGGGGCCTGAAGCTTTCTTT. This gives the protein CASSLGGPEAFF.

The J gene is TRBJ2-1, the V gene TRBV12-3 or TRBV12-4; perhaps D is TRBD1 or TRBD2 (6 bases each). V dropped 1 base and J dropped 2 bases, with 18 bases sitting between them. CDR3 length: 18 amino acids. The CDR3 bases are TGTGCCAGCAGTTTAGAGGGGGGCGTGAGGCAGACCTACAATGAGCAGTTCTTC. Residues: CASSLEGGVRQTYNEQFF.

This clone occurred many times. This may be a read error: a much more frequent sequence differs by one nucleotide. This rearrangement joins TRBV12-3 or TRBV12-4 to TRBJ1-2, with D tentatively TRBD1 (5 bases). This CDR3 contains 12 residues. V lost 7 bases to trimming and J lost 12 bases, with 18 bases between them. CDR3 nucleotides: TGTGCCAGCACCCGGTTAGGGGAAGGCCACACCTTC. This gives the protein CASTRLGEGHTF.

This clone is medium-sized. Being one base from a much bigger clone, this may be a read error. The V call is TRBV12-3 or TRBV12-4, the J call TRBJ2-7; weak D call: TRBD2 (6 bases). Deletions cut 5 bases from V and 3 bases from J, with 26 bases between. The CDR3 loop spans 18 amino acids. The CDR3 nucleotides are TGTGCCAGCAGTCGTTGGAGGGCTTGTAGTGCTGGGATCTACGAGCAGTACTTC. Protein: CASSRWRACSAGIYEQYF.

The rearrangement uses TRBV6-2 or TRBV6-3 and TRBJ1-5, with TRBD1 matching over 8 bases. The CDR3 covers 14 residues. J gave up 7 bases and V 2 bases, and 4 bases lay outside the gene matches. CDR1 MNHEY and CDR2 SVGEGT come from the germline V gene. The DNA of the CDR3 is TGTGCCAGCAGTTACCCCTCAGGGGGCCAGCCCCAGCATTTT. Encoded protein: CASSYPSGGQPQHF.

This sequence joins TRBV20-1 and TRBJ2-1; 9 bases are a match to TRBD2. The CDR3 runs to 14 residues. Germline V gene lookup returns CDR1 DFQATT and CDR2 SNEGSKA (reference sequence). J gave up 4 bases and V 5 bases, and 6 bases lay outside the gene matches. The CDR3 here is CSARSLAGYNEQFF. The DNA for the CDR3 is TGCAGTGCTCGCAGTCTAGCGGGATACAATGAGCAGTTCTTC.

The rearrangement joins TRBV20-1 to TRBJ1-6; 7 bases line up with TRBD1. J lost 5 bases, V lost 3 bases, and 4 bases had no gene match. CDR1 and CDR2 (germline): DFQATT, SNEGSKA (reference sequence). The CDR3 loop spans 14 amino acids. DNA of the CDR3: TGCAGTGCTAGGTGGGGGACAGATAATTCACCCCTCCACTTT. Amino acids: CSARWGTDNSPLHF.

V and J are TRBV10-3 and TRBJ2-7; D may be TRBD2 (5 bases). V was shortened by 0 bases and J by 3 bases, with 12 bases between the two germline ends. The germline CDR1 and CDR2 sequences are ENHRY and SYGVKD. This CDR3 region has 15 residues. This CDR3 reads CAISESQRTYYEQYF. As DNA, the CDR3 is TGTGCCATCAGTGAGTCGCAGCGGACCTACTACGAGCAGTACTTC.

The chain joins TRBV30 to TRBJ2-6; D unclear. The length of the CDR3 is 16 residues. Trimming took 3 bases from V and 0 from J, leaving 12 bases between them. The V gene's germline CDR1 is GTSNPN and CDR2 SVGIG (reference sequence). CDR3 sequence: CAWSDAGVSGANVLTF. CDR3 DNA: TGTGCCTGGAGCGACGCCGGAGTCTCTGGGGCCAACGTCCTGACTTTC.

This rearrangement joins TRBV6-4 to TRBJ2-3; a weak D match, TRBD2 (6 bases). Trimming shortened V by 2 bases and J by 8 bases, and 11 bases separated the two germline ends. The CDR3 has 13 residues. Germline V gene data show CDR1 as MRHNA and CDR2 as SNTAGT. The CDR3: CASSDASEGTQYF. DNA of the CDR3: TGTGCCAGCAGTGACGCTAGCGAAGGTACGCAGTATTTT.

This clone showed up just a few times. The same CDR3 arises from other DNA sequences in this sample as well. The gene calls are TRBV5-6 and TRBJ2-7, with D possibly being TRBD2 (7 bases). The CDR3 is 13 amino acids. V was pared by 0 bases and J by 6 bases, with 10 bases between. Germline V lookup: CDR1 SGHDT, CDR2 YYEEEE. CDR3: CASSLGGGGEQYF. As DNA, the CDR3 is TGTGCCAGCAGCTTGGGAGGGGGGGGCGAGCAGTACTTC.